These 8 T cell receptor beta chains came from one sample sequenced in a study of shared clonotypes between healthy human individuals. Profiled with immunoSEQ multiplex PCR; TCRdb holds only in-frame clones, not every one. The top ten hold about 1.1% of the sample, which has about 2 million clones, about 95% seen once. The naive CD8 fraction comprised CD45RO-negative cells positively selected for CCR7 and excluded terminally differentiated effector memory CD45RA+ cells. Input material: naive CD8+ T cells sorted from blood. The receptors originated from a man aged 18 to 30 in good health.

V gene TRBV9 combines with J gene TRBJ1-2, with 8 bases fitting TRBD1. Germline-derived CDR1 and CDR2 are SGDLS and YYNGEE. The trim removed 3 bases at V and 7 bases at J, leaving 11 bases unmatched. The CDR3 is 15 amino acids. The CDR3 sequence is CASSDAGTGRLGYTF. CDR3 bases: TGTGCCAGCAGCGACGCCGGGACAGGAAGACTTGGCTACACCTTC.

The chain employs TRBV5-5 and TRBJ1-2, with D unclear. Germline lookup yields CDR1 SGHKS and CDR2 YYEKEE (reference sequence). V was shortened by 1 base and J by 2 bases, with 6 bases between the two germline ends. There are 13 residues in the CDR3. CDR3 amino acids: CASSLWMNYGYTF. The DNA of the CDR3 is TGTGCCAGCAGCTTGTGGATGAACTATGGCTACACCTTC.

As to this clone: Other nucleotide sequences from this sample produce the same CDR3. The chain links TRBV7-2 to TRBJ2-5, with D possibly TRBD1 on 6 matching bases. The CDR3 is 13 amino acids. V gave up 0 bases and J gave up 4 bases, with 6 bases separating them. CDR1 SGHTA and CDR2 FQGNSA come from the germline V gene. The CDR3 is CASSLAGGETQYF. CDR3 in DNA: TGTGCCAGCAGCTTAGCAGGGGGAGAGACCCAGTACTTC.

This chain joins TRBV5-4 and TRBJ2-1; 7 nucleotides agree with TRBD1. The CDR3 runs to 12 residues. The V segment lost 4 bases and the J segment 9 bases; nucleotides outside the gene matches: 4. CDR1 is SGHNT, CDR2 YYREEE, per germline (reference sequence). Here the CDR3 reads CASSLQGTEQFF. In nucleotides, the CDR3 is TGTGCCAGCAGCCTACAGGGGACTGAGCAGTTCTTC.

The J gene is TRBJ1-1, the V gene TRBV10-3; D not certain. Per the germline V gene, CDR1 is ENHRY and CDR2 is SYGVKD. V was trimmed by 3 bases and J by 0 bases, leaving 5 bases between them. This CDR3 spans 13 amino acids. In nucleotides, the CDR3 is TGTGCCATCAGTGATTTTATGAACACTGAAGCTTTCTTT. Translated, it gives CAISDFMNTEAFF.

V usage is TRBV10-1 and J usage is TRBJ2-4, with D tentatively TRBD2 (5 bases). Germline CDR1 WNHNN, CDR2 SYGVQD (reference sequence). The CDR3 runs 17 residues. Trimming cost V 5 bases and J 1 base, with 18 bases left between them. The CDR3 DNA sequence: TGCGCCAGCAGTCCCGGTCGGGGAACTAGTGCCAAAAACATTCAGTACTTC. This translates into CASSPGRGTSAKNIQYF.

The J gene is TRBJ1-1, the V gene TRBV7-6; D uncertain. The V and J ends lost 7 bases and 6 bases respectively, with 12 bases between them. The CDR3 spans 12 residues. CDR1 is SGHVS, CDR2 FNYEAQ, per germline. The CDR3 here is CASIDGRAEAFF. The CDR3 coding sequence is TGTGCCAGCATCGACGGTCGGGCTGAAGCTTTCTTT. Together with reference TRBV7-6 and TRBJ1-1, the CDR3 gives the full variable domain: GAGVSQSPRYKVTKRGQDVALRCDPISGHVSLYWYRQALGQGPEFLTYFNYEAQQDKSGLPNDRFSAERPEGSISTLTIQRTEQRDSAMYRCASIDGRAEAFFGQGTRLTVV.

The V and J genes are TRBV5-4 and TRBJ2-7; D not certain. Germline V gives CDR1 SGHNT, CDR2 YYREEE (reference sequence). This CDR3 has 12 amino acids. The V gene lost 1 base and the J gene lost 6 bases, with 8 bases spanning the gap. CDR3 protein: CASSLPLGEQYF. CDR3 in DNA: TGTGCCAGCAGCTTGCCCCTGGGCGAGCAGTACTTC.